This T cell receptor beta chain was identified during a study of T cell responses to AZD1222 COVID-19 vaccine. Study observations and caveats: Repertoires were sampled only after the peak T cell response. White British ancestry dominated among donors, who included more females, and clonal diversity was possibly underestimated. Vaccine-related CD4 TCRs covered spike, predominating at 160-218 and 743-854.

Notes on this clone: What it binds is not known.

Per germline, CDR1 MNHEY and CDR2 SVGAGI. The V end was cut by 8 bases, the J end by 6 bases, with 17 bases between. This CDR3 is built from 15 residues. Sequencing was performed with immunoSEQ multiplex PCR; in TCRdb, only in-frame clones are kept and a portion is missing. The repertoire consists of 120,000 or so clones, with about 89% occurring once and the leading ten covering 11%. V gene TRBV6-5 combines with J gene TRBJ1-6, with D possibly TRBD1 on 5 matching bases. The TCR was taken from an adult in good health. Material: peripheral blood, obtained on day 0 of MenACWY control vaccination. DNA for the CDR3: TGTGCCAGCGGCCGGGACGGCCACCTTAATTCACCCCTCCACTTT. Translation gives CASGRDGHLNSPLHF.